This record covers a single T cell receptor (beta chain). Germline V lookup: CDR1 MGHDK, CDR2 SYGVNS. Trimming removed 3 bases from V and 9 bases from J; junction bases left unmatched: 5. This CDR3 contains 14 residues. Authors' analysis steps: Reference gene primer amplification in the assay estimated nucleated cell counts. Only in-frame clones appear in the TCRdb table, and some are missing; sequencing was by immunoSEQ multiplex PCR. Clone size and the V and J calls come from that table; the DNA yielded D and trimming. Among roughly 30,000 clones, roughly nine tenths were seen once, and the ten largest hold under 30%. This sample is drawn from a study of blood T cell repertoires in COVID-19. Overall study: Italy, Spain and the United States were the sources of the convalescent and acute COVID-19 samples. In each case, the material was cDNA or gDNA derived from T cells, B-cell-depleted T cells, or PBMCs.

This sequence joins TRBV25-1 and TRBJ2-2; 9 bases fit TRBD1. The source is an elderly man with acute or convalescent COVID-19. The sample comprised peripheral blood. CDR3 in amino acids: CASSDPGTGRELFF. The CDR3, as DNA: TGTGCCAGCAGTGACCCCGGGACAGGGAGGGAGCTGTTTTTT.